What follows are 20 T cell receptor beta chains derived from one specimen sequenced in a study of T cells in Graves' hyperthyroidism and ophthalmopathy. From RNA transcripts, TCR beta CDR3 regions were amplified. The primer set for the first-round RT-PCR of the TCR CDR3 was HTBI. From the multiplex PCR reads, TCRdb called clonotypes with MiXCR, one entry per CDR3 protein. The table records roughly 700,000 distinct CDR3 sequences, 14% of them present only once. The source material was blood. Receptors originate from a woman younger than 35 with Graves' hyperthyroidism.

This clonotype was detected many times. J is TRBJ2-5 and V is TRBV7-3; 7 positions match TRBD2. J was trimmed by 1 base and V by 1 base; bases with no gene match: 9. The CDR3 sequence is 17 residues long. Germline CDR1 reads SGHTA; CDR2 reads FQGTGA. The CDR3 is CASSLMGRDGVQETQYF. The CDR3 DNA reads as TGTGCCAGCAGCTTAATGGGGAGGGATGGAGTCCAAGAGACCCAGTACTTC.

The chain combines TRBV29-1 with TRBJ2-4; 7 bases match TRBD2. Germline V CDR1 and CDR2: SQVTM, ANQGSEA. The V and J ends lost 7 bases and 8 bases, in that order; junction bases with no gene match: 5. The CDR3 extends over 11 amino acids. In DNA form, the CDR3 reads TGCAGCGGACTGGCGGGAGACATTCAGTACTTC. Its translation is CSGLAGDIQYF.

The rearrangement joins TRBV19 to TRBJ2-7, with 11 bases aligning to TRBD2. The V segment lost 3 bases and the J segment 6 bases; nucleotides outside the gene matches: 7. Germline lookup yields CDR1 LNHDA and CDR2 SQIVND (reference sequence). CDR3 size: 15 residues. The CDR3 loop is CASSIGLAGGTEQYF. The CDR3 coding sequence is TGTGCCAGTAGTATCGGCCTAGCGGGAGGAACCGAGCAGTACTTC.

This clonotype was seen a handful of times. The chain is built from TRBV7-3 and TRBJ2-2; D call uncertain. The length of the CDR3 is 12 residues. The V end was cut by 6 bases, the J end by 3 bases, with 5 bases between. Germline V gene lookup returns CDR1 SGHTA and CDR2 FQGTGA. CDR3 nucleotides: TGTGCCAGCAGAGCAGACACCGGGGAGCTGTTTTTT. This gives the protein CASRADTGELFF.

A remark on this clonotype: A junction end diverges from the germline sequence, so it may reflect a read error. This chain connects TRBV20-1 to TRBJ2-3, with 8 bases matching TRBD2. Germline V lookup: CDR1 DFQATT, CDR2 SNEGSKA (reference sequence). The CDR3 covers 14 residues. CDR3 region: CSAGRGVAADTQCF. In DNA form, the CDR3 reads TGCAGTGCTGGGCGGGGGGTAGCAGCAGATACGCAGTGTTTT.

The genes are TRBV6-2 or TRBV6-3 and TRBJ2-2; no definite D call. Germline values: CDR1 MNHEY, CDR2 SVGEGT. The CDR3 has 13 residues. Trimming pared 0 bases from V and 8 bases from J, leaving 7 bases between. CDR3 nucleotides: TGTGCCAGCAGTTACTCTTGGGCAGGGGAGCTGTTTTTT. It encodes CASSYSWAGELFF.

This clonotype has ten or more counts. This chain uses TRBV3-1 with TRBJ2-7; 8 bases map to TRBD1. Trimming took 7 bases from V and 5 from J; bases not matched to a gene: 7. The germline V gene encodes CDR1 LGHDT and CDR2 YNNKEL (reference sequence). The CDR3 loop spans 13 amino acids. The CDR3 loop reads CASTRTGNHEQYF. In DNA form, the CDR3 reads TGTGCCAGCACCAGGACAGGGAACCACGAGCAGTACTTC.

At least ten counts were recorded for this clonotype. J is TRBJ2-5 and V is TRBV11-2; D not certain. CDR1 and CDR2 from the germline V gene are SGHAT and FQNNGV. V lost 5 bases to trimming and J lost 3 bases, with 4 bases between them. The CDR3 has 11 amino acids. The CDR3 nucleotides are TGTGCCAGCAGCCTCAAAGAGACCCAGTACTTC. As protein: CASSLKETQYF.

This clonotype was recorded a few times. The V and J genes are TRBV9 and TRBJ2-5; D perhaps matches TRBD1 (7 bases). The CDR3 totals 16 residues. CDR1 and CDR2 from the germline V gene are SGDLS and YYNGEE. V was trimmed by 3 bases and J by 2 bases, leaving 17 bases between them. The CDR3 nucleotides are TGTGCCAGCAGCGAAAGGCTCAGGGGGGATCAAGAGACCCAGTACTTC. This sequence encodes CASSERLRGDQETQYF.

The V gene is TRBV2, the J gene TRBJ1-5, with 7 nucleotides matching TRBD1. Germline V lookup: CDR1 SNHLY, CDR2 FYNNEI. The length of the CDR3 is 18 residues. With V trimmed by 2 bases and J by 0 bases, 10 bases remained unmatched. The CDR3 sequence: CASSERRGGTVSNQPQHF. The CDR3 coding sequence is TGTGCCAGCAGTGAACGTCGAGGAGGGACAGTTAGCAATCAGCCCCAGCATTTT.

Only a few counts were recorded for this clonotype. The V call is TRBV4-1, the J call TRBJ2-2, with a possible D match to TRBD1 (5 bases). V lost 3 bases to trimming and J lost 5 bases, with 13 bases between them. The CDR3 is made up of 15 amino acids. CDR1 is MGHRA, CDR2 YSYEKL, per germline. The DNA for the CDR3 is TGCGCCAGCAGCCAGCCGACAGTTAAAACCGGGGAGCTGTTTTTT. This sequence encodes CASSQPTVKTGELFF.

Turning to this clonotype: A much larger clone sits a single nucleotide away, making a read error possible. The CDR3 bases are TGTGCCAGCAGCCAAGAGGGGGCAGGCACTAAGGCTGAAGCTCTCTTT. Translation: CASSQEGAGTKAEALF. The chain uses TRBV3-1 and TRBJ1-1; TRBD1 is a possible D gene (6 bases). In germline, CDR1 is LGHDT, CDR2 YNNKEL (reference sequence). CDR3 length equals 16 residues.

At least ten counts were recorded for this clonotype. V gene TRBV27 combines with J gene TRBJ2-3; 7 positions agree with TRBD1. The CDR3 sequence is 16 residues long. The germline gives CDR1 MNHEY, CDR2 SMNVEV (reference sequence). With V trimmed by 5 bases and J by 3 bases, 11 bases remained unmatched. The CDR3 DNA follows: TGTGCCAGCAGTACAGGGGTAGGGGGTCGAACAGATACGCAGTATTTT. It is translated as CASSTGVGGRTDTQYF.

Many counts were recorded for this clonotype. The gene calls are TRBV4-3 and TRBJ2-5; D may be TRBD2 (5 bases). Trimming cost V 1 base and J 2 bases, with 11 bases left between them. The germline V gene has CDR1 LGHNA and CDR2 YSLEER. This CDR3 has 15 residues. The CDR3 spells CASSQGRMGQETQYF. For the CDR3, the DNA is TGCGCCAGCAGCCAAGGGAGGATGGGGCAAGAGACCCAGTACTTC.

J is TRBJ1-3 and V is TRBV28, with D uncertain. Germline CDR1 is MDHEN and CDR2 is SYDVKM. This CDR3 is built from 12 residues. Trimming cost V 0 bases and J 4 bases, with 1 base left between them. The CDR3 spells CASSLWGNTIYF. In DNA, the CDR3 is TGTGCCAGCAGTTTATGGGGAAACACCATATATTTT.

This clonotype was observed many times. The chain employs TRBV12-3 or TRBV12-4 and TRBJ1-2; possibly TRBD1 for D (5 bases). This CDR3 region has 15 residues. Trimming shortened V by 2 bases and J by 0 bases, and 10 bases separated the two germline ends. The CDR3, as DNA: TGTGCCAGCAGTTTATCGCAGGGAGCTAACTATGGCTACACCTTC. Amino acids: CASSLSQGANYGYTF.

Written as DNA, the CDR3 is TGTGCCAGCAGCTCCCTGACTAGCGGGTTAGGGAATGAGCAGTTCTTC. Translated: CASSSLTSGLGNEQFF. V gene TRBV7-9 combines with J gene TRBJ2-1, with TRBD2 matching over 10 bases. There are 16 residues in the CDR3. Germline values: CDR1 SEHNR, CDR2 FQNEAQ (reference sequence). V shed 4 bases and J 7 bases; nucleotides not matched to a gene: 10.

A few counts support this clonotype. The CDR3 loop is CSVEDRLAGGEDEQFF. The CDR3 DNA follows: TGCAGCGTTGAAGATCGACTAGCGGGAGGGGAGGATGAGCAGTTCTTC. This sequence joins TRBV29-1 and TRBJ2-1, with 14 bases aligning to TRBD2. Germline V gene sequence: CDR1 SQVTM, CDR2 ANQGSEA. CDR3 length equals 16 residues. V trimming: 0 bases; J trimming: 8 bases; junction bases outside the gene matches: 6.

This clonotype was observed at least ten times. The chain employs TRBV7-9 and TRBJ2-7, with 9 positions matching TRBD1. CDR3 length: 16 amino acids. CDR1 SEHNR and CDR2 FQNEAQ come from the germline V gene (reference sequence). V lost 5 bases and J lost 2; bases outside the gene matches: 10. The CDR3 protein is CASSRPGTGYPYEQYF. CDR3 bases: TGTGCCAGCAGCCGCCCGGGGACAGGGTACCCCTACGAGCAGTACTTC.

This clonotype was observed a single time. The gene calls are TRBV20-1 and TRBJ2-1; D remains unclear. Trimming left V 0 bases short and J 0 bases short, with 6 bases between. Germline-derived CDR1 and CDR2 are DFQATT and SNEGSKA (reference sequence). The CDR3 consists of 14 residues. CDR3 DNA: TGCAGTGCTAGAGAGGCCTTCTCCTACAATGAGCAGTTCTTC. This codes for CSAREAFSYNEQFF.